The rows below give T cell receptor beta chains drawn from one sample of a study of cytomegalovirus exposure and HLA in healthy donors. Sequencing was performed with immunoSEQ multiplex PCR; in TCRdb, only in-frame clones are kept and a portion is missing. Among under 200,000 clones listed, around 74% were seen once. Sequences were obtained from PBMCs. The receptors were gathered from a woman aged 25-40 years in good health and CMV-seronegative. Both conserved end residues are part of each CDR3. The D gene is left open where the match is weak. Only some rows state a clone size, as once, few, many or a class for expanded clones.

V gene: TRBV4-1; clone size: .; J gene: TRBJ2-1; D gene: .; CDR3 DNA: TGCGCCAGCAGCCCAGACCCGGGACTTCCTCTCAGCTCCTACAATGAGCAGTTCTTC; CDR3 protein: CASSPDPGLPLSSYNEQFF
V gene: TRBV30; clone size: .; J gene: TRBJ2-7; D gene: TRBD1; CDR3 DNA: TGTGCCTGGTCGGACAGGGAAACCTACGAGCAGTACTTC; CDR3 protein: CAWSDRETYEQYF
V gene: TRBV12-5; clone size: .; J gene: TRBJ2-2; D gene: TRBD1; CDR3 DNA: TGTGCTAGTGGTCCTCCCAGGGACAGCCAGAACACCGGGGAGCTGTTTTTT; CDR3 protein: CASGPPRDSQNTGELFF
V gene: TRBV5-4; clone size: .; J gene: TRBJ1-1; D gene: TRBD1; CDR3 DNA: TGTGCCAGCAGCTTGGGGTCTGTGGGCAGGGGGCATTCTGAAGCTTTCTTT; CDR3 protein: CASSLGSVGRGHSEAFF
V gene: TRBV5-1; clone size: .; J gene: TRBJ1-2; D gene: TRBD1; CDR3 DNA: TGCGCCAGCAGCCCGGGACAGCCTAACTATGGCTACACCTTC; CDR3 protein: CASSPGQPNYGYTF
V gene: TRBV30; clone size: .; J gene: TRBJ1-3; D gene: .; CDR3 DNA: TGTGCCTGGAGTGTAGGGGTGGGAGGGCCCGGAAACACCATATATTTT; CDR3 protein: CAWSVGVGGPGNTIYF
V gene: TRBV5-5; clone size: once; J gene: TRBJ2-2; D gene: .; CDR3 DNA: TGTGCCAGCAGCTTGGAAAGAACAGTTGGGACCGGGGAGCTGTTTTTT; CDR3 protein: CASSLERTVGTGELFF
V gene: TRBV5-1; clone size: .; J gene: TRBJ2-3; D gene: TRBD2; CDR3 DNA: TGCGCCAGCAGCTTGTATCTAGCGGGGGGAGGCACAGATACGCAGTATTTT; CDR3 protein: CASSLYLAGGGTDTQYF
V gene: TRBV18; clone size: few; J gene: TRBJ1-6; D gene: .; CDR3 DNA: TGTGCCAGCTCATTGGAGAATTCACCCCTCCACTTT; CDR3 protein: CASSLENSPLHF
V gene: TRBV4-1; clone size: .; J gene: TRBJ2-7; D gene: TRBD2; CDR3 DNA: TGCGCCAGCAGCCACCCCCCGGTCGGGGGGGACGAGCAGTACTTC; CDR3 protein: CASSHPPVGGDEQYF